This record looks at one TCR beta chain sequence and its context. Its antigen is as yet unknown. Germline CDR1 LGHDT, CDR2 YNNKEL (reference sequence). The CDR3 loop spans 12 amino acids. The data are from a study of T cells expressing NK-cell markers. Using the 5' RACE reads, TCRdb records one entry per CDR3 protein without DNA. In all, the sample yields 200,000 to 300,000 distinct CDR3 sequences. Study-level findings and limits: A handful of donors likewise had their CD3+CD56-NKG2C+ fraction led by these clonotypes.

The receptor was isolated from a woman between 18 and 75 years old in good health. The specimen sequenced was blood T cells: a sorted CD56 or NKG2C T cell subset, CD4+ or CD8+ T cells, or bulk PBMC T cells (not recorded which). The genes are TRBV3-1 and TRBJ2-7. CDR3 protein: CASSHGKGEQYF.